A selection of T cell receptor beta chains follows, all from one sample in a study of technical replicates of blood from several donors. Generated by immunoSEQ multiplex PCR, the TCRdb table keeps only in-frame clones and is missing some. Of more than 65,000 clones listed, 90% to 95% were seen once; the top ten hold 0.35% to 0.45%. The sequencing input was T cells isolated from PBMCs. The receptors come from a human donor in good health. CDR3s include the opening cysteine and the closing phenylalanine or tryptophan. A D gene is named only where the DNA matches it firmly. Rows give clone size only sometimes, using once, few, many, or a class for an expanded clone.

TGCGCCAGCAGCTTGGACCAGGGCCTAGCTAACTATGGCTACACCTTC,CASSLDQGLANYGYTF,TRBJ1-2,NA,TRBV5-1,NA
TGTGCCAGCAGTCCCATTGGGGGGTACGAGCAGTACTTC,CASSPIGGYEQYF,TRBJ2-7,NA,TRBV28,NA
TGTGCCAGCAGCTATCCGGGACAGATGAACACTGAAGCTTTCTTT,CASSYPGQMNTEAFF,TRBJ1-1,few,TRBV7-9,TRBD1
TGTGCCAGCAGACGACCCTATAGCGGGAGCCTCACAGATACGCAGTATTTT,CASRRPYSGSLTDTQYF,TRBJ2-3,once,TRBV27,TRBD2
TGTGCCAGCAGCTTAGACGGGTTTTCCTACAATGAGCAGTTCTTC,CASSLDGFSYNEQFF,TRBJ2-1,NA,TRBV11-2,NA
TGTGCCAGCACCCATCAGGGAAGCAATCAGCCCCAGCATTTT,CASTHQGSNQPQHF,TRBJ1-5,NA,TRBV27,NA
TGTGCTAGTGGTTTGGTAGATGCCGGTGAGCAGTTCTTC,CASGLVDAGEQFF,TRBJ2-1,NA,TRBV12-5,NA
TGTGCCAGCAGTCTGGACAGGTTCTATCAGCCCCAGCATTTT,CASSLDRFYQPQHF,TRBJ1-5,NA,TRBV27,TRBD1
TGTGCCAGCAACGCCCGGGGGGGGTTGAACGAGCAGTACTTC,CASNARGGLNEQYF,TRBJ2-7,NA,TRBV11-1,TRBD2
TGCGCCAGCAGTTACTATCAGCCCCAGCATTTT,CASSYYQPQHF,TRBJ1-5,NA,TRBV23-1,NA
TGCGCCAGCAGCTCGGGGTCGGACACTGAAGCTTTCTTT,CASSSGSDTEAFF,TRBJ1-1,NA,TRBV5-1,NA
TGTGCCAGCAGTGAAGTATTGGGGGGAAGCGGCTACACCTTC,CASSEVLGGSGYTF,TRBJ1-2,NA,TRBV6-1,NA
TGTGCCAGCAGCTTCGACAGGGGATCTGAAAAACTGTTTTTT,CASSFDRGSEKLFF,TRBJ1-4,NA,TRBV7-9,TRBD1